This TCR beta chain originates from a study of monozygotic twins with cystic fibrosis. Overall study context: Library input was 2.5 to 3.5 micrograms of fragmented DNA, with approximately 15 PCR cycles.

Trimming removed 3 bases from V and 0 bases from J, with 6 bases in between. Germline V gene lookup returns CDR1 ENHRY and CDR2 SYGVKD. The CDR3 has 14 amino acids. Method: immunoSEQ multiplex PCR; TCRdb's copy keeps in-frame clones and lacks some. The sample has over 20,000 clones; 97% are singletons. Study results and limitations: Clonality was generally low (median approximately 0.009), higher in the most severe patients. Monozygotic CF twin pairs shared significantly more nucleotide-identical clonotypes than unrelated CF individuals did.

A word on this clone: Its specificity is unknown.

The rearrangement links TRBV10-3 to TRBJ2-1; D not certain. This clonotype was sampled from a girl aged 5-17 years with cystic fibrosis. Material for sequencing was blood. DNA for the CDR3: TGTGCCATCAGTGATAAAACCTCCTACAATGAGCAGTTCTTC. Protein product: CAISDKTSYNEQFF.